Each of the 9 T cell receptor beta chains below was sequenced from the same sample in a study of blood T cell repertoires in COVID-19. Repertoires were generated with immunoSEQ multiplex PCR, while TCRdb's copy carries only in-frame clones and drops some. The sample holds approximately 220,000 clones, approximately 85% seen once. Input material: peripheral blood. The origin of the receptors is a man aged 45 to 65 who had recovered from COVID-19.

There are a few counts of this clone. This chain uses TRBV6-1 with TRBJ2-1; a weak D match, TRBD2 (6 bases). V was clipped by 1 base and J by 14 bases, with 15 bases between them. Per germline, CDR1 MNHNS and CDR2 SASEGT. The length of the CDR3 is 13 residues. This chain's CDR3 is CASSEEKGRGEFF. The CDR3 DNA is TGTGCCAGCAGTGAAGAGAAAGGCCGCGGGGAGTTCTTC.

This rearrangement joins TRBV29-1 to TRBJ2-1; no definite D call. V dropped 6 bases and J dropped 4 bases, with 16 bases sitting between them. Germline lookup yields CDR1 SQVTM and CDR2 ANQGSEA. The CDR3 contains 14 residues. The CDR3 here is CSVWPEVHYNEQFF. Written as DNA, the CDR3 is TGCAGCGTGTGGCCAGAGGTTCATTACAATGAGCAGTTCTTC.

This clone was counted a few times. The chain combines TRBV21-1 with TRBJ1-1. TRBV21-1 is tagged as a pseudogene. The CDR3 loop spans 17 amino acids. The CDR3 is CASSKVERGLMGTEAFF. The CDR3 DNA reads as TGTGCCAGCAGCAAAGTGGAGCGCGGACTAATGGGGACTGAAGCTTTCTTT.

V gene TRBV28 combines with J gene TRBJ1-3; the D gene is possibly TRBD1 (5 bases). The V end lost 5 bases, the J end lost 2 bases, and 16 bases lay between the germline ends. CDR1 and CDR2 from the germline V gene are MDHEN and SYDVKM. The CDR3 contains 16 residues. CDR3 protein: CASSPSDKVPGNTIYF. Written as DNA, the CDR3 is TGTGCCAGCAGTCCATCGGACAAAGTTCCTGGAAACACCATATATTTT.

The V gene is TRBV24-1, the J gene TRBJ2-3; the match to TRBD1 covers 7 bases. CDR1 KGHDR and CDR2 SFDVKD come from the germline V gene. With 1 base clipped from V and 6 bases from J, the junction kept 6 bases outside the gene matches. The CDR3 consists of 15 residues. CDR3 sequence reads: CATSDLRDSPDTQYF. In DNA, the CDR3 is TGTGCCACCAGTGATTTAAGGGACAGCCCGGATACGCAGTATTTT.

The CDR3 sequence: CASSTRPKTYEQYF. CDR3 DNA sequence: TGTGCCAGCAGTACTCGACCGAAGACATACGAGCAGTACTTC. The chain employs TRBV2 and TRBJ2-7; no definite D call. The CDR3 sequence is 14 residues long. Between the trimmed V and J ends, which lost 5 bases and 4 bases, there was a span of 15 bases. Germline CDR1 SNHLY, CDR2 FYNNEI.

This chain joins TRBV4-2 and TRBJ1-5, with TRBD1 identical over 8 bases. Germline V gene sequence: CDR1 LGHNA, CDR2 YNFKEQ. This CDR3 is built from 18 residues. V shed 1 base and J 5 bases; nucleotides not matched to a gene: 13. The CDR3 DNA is TGTGCCAGCAGCCAAGTTTTTAGGGACAGGAGTCTAGATCAGCCCCAGCATTTT. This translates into CASSQVFRDRSLDQPQHF.

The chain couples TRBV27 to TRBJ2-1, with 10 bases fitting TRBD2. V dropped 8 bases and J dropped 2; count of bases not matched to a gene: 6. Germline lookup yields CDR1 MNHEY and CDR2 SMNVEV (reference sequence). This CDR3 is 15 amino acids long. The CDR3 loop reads CASGPSGRTYNEQFF. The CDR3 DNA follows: TGTGCCAGCGGGCCTAGCGGGAGAACCTACAATGAGCAGTTCTTC.

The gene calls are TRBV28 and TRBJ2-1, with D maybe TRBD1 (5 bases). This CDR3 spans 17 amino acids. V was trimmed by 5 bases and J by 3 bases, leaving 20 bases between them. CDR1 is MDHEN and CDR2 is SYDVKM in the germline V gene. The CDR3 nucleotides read TGTGCCAGCAGTGGGGCCTCGACTGGCTCCATCTACAATGAGCAGTTCTTC. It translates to CASSGASTGSIYNEQFF.